This T cell receptor (beta chain) was sequenced during a study of cytomegalovirus exposure and HLA in healthy donors. At the level of the study: Clustering assigned 70% to 90% of the roughly 380 genotyped donors to the Caucasian-associated ancestry cluster.

The PCR had 60 Vbeta and 13 Jbeta primers. Libraries were prepared by immunoSEQ multiplex PCR; TCRdb keeps only in-frame clonotypes and omits some of them. The sample features about 130,000 clones, with 2.2% in its top ten. General study points: TRBV6-2, TRBV6-3 and other indistinguishable V segments were excluded. According to the study, about 180 TCR beta chains were cytomegalovirus-associated. What a later analysis reportedly showed was that an Asian-associated ancestry cluster had fewer N-insertions than the approximately 700-donor mean.

For this clone: Its antigen remains unidentified.

Trimming left V 0 bases short and J 8 bases short, with 8 bases between. Looked up from germline, CDR1 is SGHNT and CDR2 is YYREEE (reference sequence). This CDR3 region has 12 residues. This rearrangement joins TRBV5-4 to TRBJ1-1, with D perhaps matching TRBD1 (5 bases). Sequenced material: PBMCs. The TCR comes from a man aged 40-49 years in good health and CMV-seronegative. CDR3 nucleotide sequence: TGTGCCAGCAGCTTGGTCGCAGGGGAAGCTTTCTTT. Its protein is CASSLVAGEAFF.